This T cell receptor beta chain is drawn from a study of cytomegalovirus exposure and HLA in healthy donors. Study information: HLA-typed donors contributed 80 million or so unique TCRs, which were held in an early data release.

The PCR ran on 60 Vbeta and 13 Jbeta primers. Assay used: immunoSEQ multiplex PCR; TCRdb lists only in-frame clones, some missing. The sample carries roughly 98,000 clones, around 77% recorded once. About this clone itself: Other DNA variants within this sample encode the same CDR3.

Germline V CDR1 and CDR2: SEHNR, FQNEAQ (reference sequence). The V and J ends lost 5 bases and 5 bases, in that order; junction bases with no gene match: 4. The CDR3 has 14 residues. The rearrangement joins TRBV7-9 to TRBJ1-4, with TRBD1 identical over 8 bases. This receptor was taken from a female donor in good health and CMV-seronegative. The material sequenced was PBMCs. CDR3 in amino acids: CASSSRQGNEKLFF. CDR3 coding DNA: TGTGCCAGCAGCAGCAGACAGGGGAATGAAAAACTGTTTTTT.